This T cell receptor (beta chain) came from a study of low-dose radiotherapy and immunotherapy resistance in tumors. Time point in this sample: before trial treatment. Per the germline V gene, CDR1 is SGHRS and CDR2 is YFSETQ. The CDR3 contains 17 residues. Trimming took 0 bases from V and 6 from J; bases not matched to a gene: 10. In its sample, this clonotype was seen many times. Alpha and beta chains were covered, as first-strand cDNA relied on TRAV- and TRBV-specific primers. It was with a constant-region primer and a V-primer adapter that TCRs were amplified over roughly 19 PCR cycles. MiXCR was run by TCRdb on the reads, yielding one entry per CDR3 protein. The sample shows roughly 54,000 distinct CDR3 sequences, under 30% of them seen only once.

The receptor was isolated from a male donor with prostate cancer. Sequenced here: PBMCs, sampled before treatment. This rearrangement joins TRBV5-1 to TRBJ2-2; 8 bases match TRBD2. The CDR3 loop reads CASSLVGRLAGSGELFF. The CDR3 bases are TGCGCCAGCAGCTTGGTGGGACGGCTAGCGGGTTCCGGGGAGCTGTTTTTT.